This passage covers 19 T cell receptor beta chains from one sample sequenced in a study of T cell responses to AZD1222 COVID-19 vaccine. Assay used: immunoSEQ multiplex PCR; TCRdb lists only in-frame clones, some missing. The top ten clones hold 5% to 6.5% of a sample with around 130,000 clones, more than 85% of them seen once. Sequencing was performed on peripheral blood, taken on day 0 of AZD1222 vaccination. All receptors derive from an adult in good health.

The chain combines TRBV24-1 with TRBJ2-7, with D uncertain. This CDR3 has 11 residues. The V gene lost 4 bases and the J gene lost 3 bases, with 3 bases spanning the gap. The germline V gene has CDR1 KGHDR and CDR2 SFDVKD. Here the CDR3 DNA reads TGTGCCACCAGTGAAAGCTACGAGCAGTACTTC. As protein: CATSESYEQYF.

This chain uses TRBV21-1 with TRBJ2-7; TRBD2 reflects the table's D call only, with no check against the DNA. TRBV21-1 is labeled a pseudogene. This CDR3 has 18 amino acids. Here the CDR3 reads CASSKAPCGRDRAYEQYF. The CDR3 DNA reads TGTGCCAGCAGCAAAGCCCCTTGCGGGAGGGACAGAGCCTACGAGCAGTACTTC.

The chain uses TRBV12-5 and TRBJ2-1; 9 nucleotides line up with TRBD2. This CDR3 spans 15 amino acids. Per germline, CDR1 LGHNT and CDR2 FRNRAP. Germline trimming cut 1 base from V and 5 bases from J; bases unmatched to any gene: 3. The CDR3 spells CASGLGLADNNEQFF. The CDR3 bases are TGTGCTAGTGGTTTGGGACTAGCGGATAACAATGAGCAGTTCTTC.

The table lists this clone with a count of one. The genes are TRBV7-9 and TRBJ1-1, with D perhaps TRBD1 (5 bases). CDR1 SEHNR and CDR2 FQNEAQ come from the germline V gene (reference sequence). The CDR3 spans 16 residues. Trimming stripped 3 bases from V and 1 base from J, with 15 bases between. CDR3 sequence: CASSFLPGHKNTEAFF. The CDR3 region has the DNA TGTGCCAGCAGCTTTCTCCCGGGGCATAAGAACACTGAAGCTTTCTTT.

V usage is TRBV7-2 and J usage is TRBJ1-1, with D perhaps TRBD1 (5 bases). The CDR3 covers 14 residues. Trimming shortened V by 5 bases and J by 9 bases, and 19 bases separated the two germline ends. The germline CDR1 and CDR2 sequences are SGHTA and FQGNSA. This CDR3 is CASSPSRQLQQAFF. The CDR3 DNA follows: TGTGCCAGCAGCCCCTCAAGACAGTTACAACAAGCTTTCTTT.

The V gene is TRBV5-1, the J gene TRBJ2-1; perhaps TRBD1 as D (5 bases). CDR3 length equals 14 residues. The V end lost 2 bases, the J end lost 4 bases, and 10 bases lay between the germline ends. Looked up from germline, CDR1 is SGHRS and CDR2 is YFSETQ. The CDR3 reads CASSFGAAYNEQFF. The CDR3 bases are TGCGCCAGCAGCTTTGGGGCCGCGTACAATGAGCAGTTCTTC.

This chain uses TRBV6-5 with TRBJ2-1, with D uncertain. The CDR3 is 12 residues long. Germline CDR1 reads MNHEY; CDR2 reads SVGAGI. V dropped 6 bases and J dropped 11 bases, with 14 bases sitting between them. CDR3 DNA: TGTGCCAGCAGCTATAAATTGGGGAAGCAGTTCTTC. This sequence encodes CASSYKLGKQFF.

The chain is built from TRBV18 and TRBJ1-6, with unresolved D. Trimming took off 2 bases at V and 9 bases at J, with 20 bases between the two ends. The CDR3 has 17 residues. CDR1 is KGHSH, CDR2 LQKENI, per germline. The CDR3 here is CASSPVGILGSGSPLHF. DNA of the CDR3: TGTGCCAGCTCACCAGTTGGGATACTGGGGAGTGGTTCACCCCTCCACTTT.

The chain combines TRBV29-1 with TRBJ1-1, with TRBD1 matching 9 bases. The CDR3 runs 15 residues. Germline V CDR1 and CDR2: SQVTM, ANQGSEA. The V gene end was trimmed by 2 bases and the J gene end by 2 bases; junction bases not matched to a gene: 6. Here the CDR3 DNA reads TGCAGCGTTGAAAACACAGGGGGCACTAACACTGAAGCTTTCTTT. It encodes CSVENTGGTNTEAFF.

CDR3: CASKVAATETQYF. The DNA for the CDR3 is TGTGCCAGCAAGGTAGCCGCGACAGAGACCCAGTACTTC. The chain has TRBV6-5 and TRBJ2-5; D is unresolved. This CDR3 spans 13 amino acids. With 7 bases removed from V and 4 bases from J, the gap between germline ends came to 13 bases. The germline V gene has CDR1 MNHEY and CDR2 SVGAGI.

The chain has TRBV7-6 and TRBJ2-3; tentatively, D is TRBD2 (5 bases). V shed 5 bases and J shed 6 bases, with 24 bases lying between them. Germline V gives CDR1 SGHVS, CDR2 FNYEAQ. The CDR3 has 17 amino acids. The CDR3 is CASSDLTGQLGRDTQYF. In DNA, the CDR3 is TGTGCCAGCAGCGATCTAACGGGTCAACTAGGGCGGGATACGCAGTATTTT.

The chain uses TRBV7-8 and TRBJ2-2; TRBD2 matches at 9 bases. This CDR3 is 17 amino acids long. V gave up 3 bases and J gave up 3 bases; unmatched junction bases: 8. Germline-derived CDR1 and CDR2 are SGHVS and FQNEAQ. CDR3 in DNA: TGTGCCAGCAGCTTCCCCGAGGGCGGGAGGGACACCGGGGAGCTGTTTTTT. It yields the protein CASSFPEGGRDTGELFF.

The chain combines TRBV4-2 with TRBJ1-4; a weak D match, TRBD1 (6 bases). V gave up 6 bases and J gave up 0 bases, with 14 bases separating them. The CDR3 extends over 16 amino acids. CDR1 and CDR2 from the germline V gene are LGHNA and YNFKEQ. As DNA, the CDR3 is TGTGCCAGCAGTTCCACAGGGACAACAACTAATGAAAAACTGTTTTTT. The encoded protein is CASSSTGTTTNEKLFF.

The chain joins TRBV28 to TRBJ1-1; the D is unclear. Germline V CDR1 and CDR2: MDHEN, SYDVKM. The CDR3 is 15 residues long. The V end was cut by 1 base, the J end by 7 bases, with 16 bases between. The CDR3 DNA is TGTGCCAGCAGTTTATATAGGCCCGGAGGTCTTGAAGCTTTCTTT. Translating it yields CASSLYRPGGLEAFF.

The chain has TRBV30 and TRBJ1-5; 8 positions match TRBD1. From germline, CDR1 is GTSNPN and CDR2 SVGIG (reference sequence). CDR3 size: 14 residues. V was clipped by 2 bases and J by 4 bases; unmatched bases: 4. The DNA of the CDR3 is TGTGCCTGGAGTCGGGGACAGGTAAATCAGCCCCAGCATTTT. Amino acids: CAWSRGQVNQPQHF.

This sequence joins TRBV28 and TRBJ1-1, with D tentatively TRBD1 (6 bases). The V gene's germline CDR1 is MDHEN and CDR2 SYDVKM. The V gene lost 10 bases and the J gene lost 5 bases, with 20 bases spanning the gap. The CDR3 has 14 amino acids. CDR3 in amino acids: CATLGAYRKTEAFF. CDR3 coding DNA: TGTGCCACTCTGGGGGCGTACCGAAAAACTGAAGCTTTCTTT.

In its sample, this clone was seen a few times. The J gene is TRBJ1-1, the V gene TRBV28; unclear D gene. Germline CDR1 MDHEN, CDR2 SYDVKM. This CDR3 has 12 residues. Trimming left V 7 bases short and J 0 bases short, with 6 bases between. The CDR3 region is CASNPLNTEAFF. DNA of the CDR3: TGTGCCAGCAACCCGTTGAACACTGAAGCTTTCTTT.

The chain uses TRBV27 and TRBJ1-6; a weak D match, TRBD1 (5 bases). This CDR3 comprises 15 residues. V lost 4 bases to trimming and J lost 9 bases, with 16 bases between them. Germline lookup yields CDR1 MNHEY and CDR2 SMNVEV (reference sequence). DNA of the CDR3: TGTGCCAGCAGTTGGGGTCGGGAGGGGCGTTCACCCCTCCACTTT. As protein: CASSWGREGRSPLHF.

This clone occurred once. In nucleotides, the CDR3 is TGTGCCAGCAGCCGGGACAGGGGTAATGGTTCACCCCTCCACTTT. It encodes CASSRDRGNGSPLHF. The rearrangement uses TRBV5-4 and TRBJ1-6, with 10 bases that match TRBD1. CDR1 and CDR2 from the germline V gene are SGHNT and YYREEE (reference sequence). CDR3 length: 15 amino acids. Germline trimming cut 4 bases from V and 9 bases from J; bases unmatched to any gene: 7.